The source of this T cell receptor (beta chain) is a study of metastatic and nonmetastatic thyroid tumors. As for the study in general: Malignant thyroid and benign thyroid patients provided blood and tumor or nodule tissue whose repertoires were compared.

In the study's own analysis: It was from CDR3 differences across clinicopathological groups that a distant-metastasis classifier for papillary thyroid cancer was built. TCRdb re-called clones from the PCR reads using MiXCR. In this record, the V and J calls reflect TCRdb's handling and not the investigators' own analysis. The sample yields 20,000 to 25,000 clones, 16% seen once. Regarding the study as a whole: Reportedly, malignant thyroid tumors had significantly higher TCR beta diversity than benign nodules, in blood and tumor.

CDR3 size: 16 residues. Unmatched junction bases numbered 7, after V lost 6 bases and J lost 1 base. Germline V lookup: CDR1 SGHNT, CDR2 YYREEE (reference sequence). There were no patients who had received any treatment before thyroid surgery. As concerns this clone: Its antigen is still unknown. It may be a read error: a sequence one base away is much more abundant.

The clonotype was recovered from a female donor with papillary thyroid cancer or a benign thyroid nodule (not recorded which). Some clones in this sample may be carry-over from other donors' samples. This chain links TRBV5-4 with TRBJ2-3, with 11 bases lining up with TRBD1. Sequenced sample: tumor tissue. CDR3 sequence: CASTSGQGAGTDTQYF. The CDR3 bases are TGTGCCAGCACCAGTGGACAGGGGGCCGGCACAGATACGCAGTATTTT.